This T cell receptor (beta chain) comes out of a study of response to subunit inactivated influenza vaccine. Worth noting for this clonotype: Antigen: not known.

The CDR3 is made up of 14 amino acids. Unmatched junction bases numbered 2, after V lost 4 bases and J lost 4 bases. Germline CDR1 and CDR2: LGHNA and YNFKEQ. A single record per CDR3 protein comes from TCRdb applying MiXCR to the RT-PCR reads. The sample shows a few hundred thousand distinct CDR3 sequences, around 22% of them seen only once. Study findings and constraints: The authors put forward the suggestion that each seasonal influenza vaccination may bring in only a limited number of new T cells.

The chain links TRBV4-2 to TRBJ2-4; 9 nucleotides agree with TRBD2. The sequenced sample was PBMCs from blood, obtained about 19 months after vaccination. The receptor was isolated from a man aged 50 to 69 who received an inactivated influenza vaccine. CDR3 sequence (DNA): TGTGCCAGCAGCCGGCGGGAGGGGAAAAACATTCAGTACTTC. Its protein product is CASSRREGKNIQYF.